This T cell receptor beta chain comes out of a study of CD8 T cells in ankylosing spondylitis. Study-wide results and limits: The authors found the disease-linked clones to be CD8+ and relatively rare in peripheral blood. Characteristic, it appeared, of ankylosing spondylitis blood was a TCR beta motif of fewer than 10 highly homologous variants. From matched ankylosing spondylitis synovial fluid, disease-linked clones were reportedly recovered at significantly enriched levels.

V lost 0 bases to trimming and J lost 4 bases, with 13 bases between them. CDR3 size: 15 residues. CDR1 and CDR2 (germline): SGHRS, YFSETQ. This clonotype was detected many times. The antigen is unknown. Using its own MiXCR run on the 5' RACE reads, TCRdb lists one record per CDR3 protein. Of roughly 490,000 distinct CDR3 sequences listed, approximately 5% are singletons. The sequence was collected from a male donor with ankylosing spondylitis. This chain connects TRBV5-1 to TRBJ1-2; D gene uncertain. The sequenced material came from blood, either unsorted or a sorted T cell fraction (not recorded which). CDR3 residues: CASSLEVPLRYGYTF. In DNA, the CDR3 is TGCGCCAGCAGCTTGGAGGTCCCCCTACGCTATGGCTACACCTTC.